The source of this TCR beta chain is a study of T cell responses to AZD1222 COVID-19 vaccine. TCRdb's copy holds only in-frame clones and misses some; the assay was immunoSEQ multiplex PCR. Of some 180,000 clones detected, just under 95% appear once; the ten largest clones hold more than 0.85%. CDR3 size: 13 residues. J lost 6 bases, V lost 3 bases, and 5 bases had no gene match. Germline values: CDR1 MDHEN, CDR2 SYDVKM. Sequencing was performed on peripheral blood, taken 28 days after the second dose of the MenACWY control vaccine. This receptor was obtained from an adult who received the MenACWY meningococcal vaccine as a control. The chain carries TRBV28 and TRBJ2-7; 7 bases fit TRBD1. The CDR3 sequence: CASSLRQGPEQYF. The CDR3 coding sequence is TGTGCCAGCAGTTTGCGACAGGGTCCCGAGCAGTACTTC.